This entry features one T cell receptor beta chain sequence. Use of 60 Vbeta and 13 Jbeta primers characterized the PCR. Data came from immunoSEQ multiplex PCR; TCRdb stores just in-frame clones and leaves some out. The data hold more than 85,000 clones, with around 10% observed a single time. The data stem from a study of cytomegalovirus exposure and HLA in healthy donors. Germline loops: CDR1 MGHDK, CDR2 SYGVNS. This CDR3 spans 14 amino acids. V lost 4 bases, J lost 4 bases, and 13 bases lay in between. The sample was PBMCs. This clonotype was obtained from a man aged 45-65 years in good health and CMV-seropositive. J is TRBJ2-5 and V is TRBV25-1; weak D call: TRBD2 (5 bases). The CDR3: CASSGHGVGETQYF. The CDR3 DNA sequence: TGTGCCAGCAGTGGACACGGGGTTGGAGAGACCCAGTACTTC.